This TCR beta chain comes out of a study of OX40 agonist ivuxolimab in advanced cancers. Looking at the study overall: The costimulatory receptor OX40 (CD134) was targeted by ivuxolimab, a fully human IgG2 agonistic monoclonal antibody. Intravenous ivuxolimab was administered to patients every 2 weeks at six dose levels: 0.01, 0.1, 0.3, 1.5, 3 and 10 mg/kg. Of the roughly 51 patients in dose escalation, some 19 had hepatocellular carcinoma, around 15 had melanoma, 9 had renal cell carcinoma and 9 had head and neck cancer. The dose-escalation cohort was about 86% male with a mean age of about 60 years, ranging from roughly 20 to 85. Patients were allowed to have had prior anti-PD-1, anti-PD-L1 or anti-CTLA-4 therapy, and more than 30% of the dose-escalation patients had previously received checkpoint inhibitors. Three dose-escalation patients achieved partial responses, one with hepatocellular carcinoma and two with cutaneous melanoma. Peripheral TCRbeta sequencing aimed to test whether ivuxolimab altered TCR sequence diversity and caused clonal T-cell expansion. The paper covers the monotherapy dose-escalation part of the phase I ivuxolimab trial, which included N of about 50 patients. The full study reports these points: The antigen specificity of the peripheral T cells that underwent clonal expansion was not determined. Clonal expansion of both CD4+ and CD8+ blood T cells was observed from baseline to week 6 at doses 0.1 to 3.0 mg/kg. On average, CD8+ T cells showed more expanded clones than CD4+ T cells after ivuxolimab. Low levels of normalized T-cell clonal expansion were also seen in some patients who did not respond. In the 0.1-3.0 mg/kg groups, partial responders had among the lowest normalized peripheral clonal expansion, particularly in CD8+ T cells.

Turning to this clone: This receptor's antigen is unknown. Base quality data are lacking; no much larger clone is found one base away.

Patients with a history of autoimmune disease or receiving systemic immunosuppression were excluded from the trial. In every dose cohort, peripheral blood was drawn for TCR sequencing at baseline, cycle 4 day 1, and cycle 7 day 1. The samples were taken from a phase I, first-in-human, multicenter, open-label dose-escalation trial of ivuxolimab. Adults with locally advanced or metastatic melanoma, renal cell carcinoma, hepatocellular carcinoma or head and neck squamous cell carcinoma were enrolled in the trial. Before TCR sequencing, CD4+ and CD8+ T cells were separately sorted from peripheral blood. Genomic DNA was isolated from the sorted cells so that the TCRbeta CDR3 region could be sequenced. The immunoSEQ Assay was used to sequence the TCRbeta CDR3 regions. TCRdb took this table from immuneACCESS and kept in-frame rearrangements with V and J called. Such tables lack part of the clones; where checked against another copy, unresolved V genes explain under half of the gap, and the rest is unexplained. Here the sample has some 15,000 clones; over 80% occur a single time. The top ten clones comprise around an eighth of the sample.

Source: CD4+ or CD8+ T cells sorted from blood, taken in a trial of the OX40 agonist ivuxolimab. The TCR originated in an adult with an advanced solid tumor such as melanoma, head and neck, liver or kidney cancer.

The nucleotides are TGTGCCACCAGCAGAGATCCCGTTCATAGGGTCACTGAAGCTTTCTTT. This sequence encodes CATSRDPVHRVTEAFF. Recombination connected TRBV15 to TRBJ1-1, with the identity of the D gene unclear. Trimming takes 0 bases from V and 4 bases from J, and the germline ends sit 15 bases apart. The CDR3, cysteine through phenylalanine, is 16 amino acids long. The CDR3 DNA has 48 bases and is translated from base 1. The germline V gene (reference sequence) yields LNHNV for CDR1 and YYDKDF for CDR2.